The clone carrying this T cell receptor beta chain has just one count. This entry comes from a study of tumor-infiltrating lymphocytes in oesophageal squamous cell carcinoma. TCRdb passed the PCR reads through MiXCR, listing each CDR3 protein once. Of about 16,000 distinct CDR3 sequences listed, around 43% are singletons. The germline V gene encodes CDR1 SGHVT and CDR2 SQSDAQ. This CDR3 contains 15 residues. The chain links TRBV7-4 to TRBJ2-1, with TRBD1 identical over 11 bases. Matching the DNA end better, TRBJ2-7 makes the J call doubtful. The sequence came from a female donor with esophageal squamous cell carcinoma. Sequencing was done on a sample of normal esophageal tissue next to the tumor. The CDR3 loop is CASSLAGTGGYEQYF. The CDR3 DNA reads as TGTGCCAGCAGCTTAGCCGGGACAGGGGGCTACGAGCAGTACTTC.